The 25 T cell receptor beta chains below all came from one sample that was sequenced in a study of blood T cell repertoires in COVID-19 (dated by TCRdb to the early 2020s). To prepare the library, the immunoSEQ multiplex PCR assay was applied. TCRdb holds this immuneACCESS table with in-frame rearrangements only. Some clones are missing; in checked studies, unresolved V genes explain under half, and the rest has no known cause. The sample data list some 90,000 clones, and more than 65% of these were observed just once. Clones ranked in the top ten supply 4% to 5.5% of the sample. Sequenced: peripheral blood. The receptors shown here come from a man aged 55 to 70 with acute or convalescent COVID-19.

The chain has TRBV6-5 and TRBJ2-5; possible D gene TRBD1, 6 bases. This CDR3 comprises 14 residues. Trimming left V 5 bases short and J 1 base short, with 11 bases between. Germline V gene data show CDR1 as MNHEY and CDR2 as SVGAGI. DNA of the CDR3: TGTGCCAGCAGTAACCGGGACATCCAAGAGACCCAGTACTTC. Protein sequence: CASSNRDIQETQYF.

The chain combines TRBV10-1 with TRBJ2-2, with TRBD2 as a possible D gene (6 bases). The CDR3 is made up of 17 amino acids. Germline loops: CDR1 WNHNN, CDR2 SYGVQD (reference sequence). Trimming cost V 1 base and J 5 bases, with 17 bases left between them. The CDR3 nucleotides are TGCGCCAGCAGTGAGTTTGTTGGGGCGGGGAGAACCGGGGAGCTGTTTTTT. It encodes CASSEFVGAGRTGELFF.

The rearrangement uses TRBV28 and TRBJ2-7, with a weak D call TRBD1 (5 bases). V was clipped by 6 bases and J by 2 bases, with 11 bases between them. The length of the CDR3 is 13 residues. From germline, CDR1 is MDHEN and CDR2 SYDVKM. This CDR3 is CASSPVGPYEQYF. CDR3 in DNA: TGTGCCAGCAGCCCTGTGGGGCCCTACGAGCAGTACTTC.

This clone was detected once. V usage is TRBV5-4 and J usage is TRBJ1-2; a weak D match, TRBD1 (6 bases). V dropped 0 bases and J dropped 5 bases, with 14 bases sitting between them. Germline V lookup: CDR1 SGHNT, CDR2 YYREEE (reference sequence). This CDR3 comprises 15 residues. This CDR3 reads CASSLGTVNSYGYTF. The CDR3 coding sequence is TGTGCCAGCAGCTTGGGGACAGTGAACTCATATGGCTACACCTTC.

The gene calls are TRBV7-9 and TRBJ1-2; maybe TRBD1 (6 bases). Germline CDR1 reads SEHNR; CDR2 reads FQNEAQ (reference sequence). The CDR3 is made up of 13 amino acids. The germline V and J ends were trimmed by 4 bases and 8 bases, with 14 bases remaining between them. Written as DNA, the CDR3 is TGTGCCAGCAGCTCCAGATGGGACACAGGCTACACCTTC. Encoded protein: CASSSRWDTGYTF.

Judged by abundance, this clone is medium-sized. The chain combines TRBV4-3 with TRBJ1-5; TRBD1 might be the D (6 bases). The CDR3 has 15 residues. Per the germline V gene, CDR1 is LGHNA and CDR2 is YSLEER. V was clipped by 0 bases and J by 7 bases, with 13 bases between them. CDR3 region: CASSQDSGGRQPQHF. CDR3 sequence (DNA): TGCGCCAGCAGCCAAGATAGCGGGGGGCGGCAGCCCCAGCATTTT.

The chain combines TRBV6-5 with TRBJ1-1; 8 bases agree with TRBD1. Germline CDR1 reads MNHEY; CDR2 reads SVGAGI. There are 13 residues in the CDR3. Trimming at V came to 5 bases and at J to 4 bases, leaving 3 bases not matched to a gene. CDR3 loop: CASSRGQGTEAFF. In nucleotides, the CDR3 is TGTGCCAGCAGTAGAGGACAGGGCACTGAAGCTTTCTTT.

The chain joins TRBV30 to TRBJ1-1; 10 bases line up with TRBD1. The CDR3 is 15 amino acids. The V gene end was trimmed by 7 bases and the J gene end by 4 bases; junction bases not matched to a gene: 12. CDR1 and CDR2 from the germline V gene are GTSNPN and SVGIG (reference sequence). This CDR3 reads CASQPLGQGVTEAFF. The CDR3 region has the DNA TGTGCCTCTCAGCCCTTAGGACAGGGGGTCACTGAAGCTTTCTTT.

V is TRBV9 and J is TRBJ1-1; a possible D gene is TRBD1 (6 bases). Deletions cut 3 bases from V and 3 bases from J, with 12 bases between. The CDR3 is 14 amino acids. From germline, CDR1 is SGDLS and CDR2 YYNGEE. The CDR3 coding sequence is TGTGCCAGCAGCGCCAGGGGTTGGGACACTGAAGCTTTCTTT. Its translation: CASSARGWDTEAFF.

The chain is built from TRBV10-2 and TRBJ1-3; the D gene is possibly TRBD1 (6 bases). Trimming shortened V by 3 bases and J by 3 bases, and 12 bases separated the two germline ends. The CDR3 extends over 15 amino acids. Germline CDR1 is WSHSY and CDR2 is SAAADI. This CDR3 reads CASSESRGFGNTIYF. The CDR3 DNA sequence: TGCGCCAGCAGTGAATCCAGGGGTTTTGGAAACACCATATATTTT.

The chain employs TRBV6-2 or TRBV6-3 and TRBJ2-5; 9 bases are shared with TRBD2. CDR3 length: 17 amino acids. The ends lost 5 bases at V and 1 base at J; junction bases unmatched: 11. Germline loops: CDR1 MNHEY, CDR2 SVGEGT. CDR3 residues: CASSLALAGVVQETQYF. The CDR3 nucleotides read TGTGCCAGCAGTCTCGCTTTAGCGGGGGTCGTCCAAGAGACCCAGTACTTC.

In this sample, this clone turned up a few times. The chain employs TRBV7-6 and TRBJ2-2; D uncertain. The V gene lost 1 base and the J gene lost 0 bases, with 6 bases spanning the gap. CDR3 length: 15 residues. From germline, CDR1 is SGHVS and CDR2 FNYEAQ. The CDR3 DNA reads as TGTGCCAGCAGCTTAGTTCACACGAACACCGGGGAGCTGTTTTTT. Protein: CASSLVHTNTGELFF.

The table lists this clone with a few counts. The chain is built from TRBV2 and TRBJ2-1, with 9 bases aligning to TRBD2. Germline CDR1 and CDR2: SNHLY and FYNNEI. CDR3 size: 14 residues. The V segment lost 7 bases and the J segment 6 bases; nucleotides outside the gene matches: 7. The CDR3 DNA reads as TGTGCCAGCACGGCGCGGGGGGGAATCAATGAGCAGTTCTTC. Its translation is CASTARGGINEQFF.

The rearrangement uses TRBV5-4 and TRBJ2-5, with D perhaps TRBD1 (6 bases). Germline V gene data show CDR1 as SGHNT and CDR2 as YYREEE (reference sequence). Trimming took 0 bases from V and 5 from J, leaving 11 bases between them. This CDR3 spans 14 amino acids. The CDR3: CASSLAGARETQYF. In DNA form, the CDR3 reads TGTGCCAGCAGCTTGGCAGGGGCTCGGGAGACCCAGTACTTC.

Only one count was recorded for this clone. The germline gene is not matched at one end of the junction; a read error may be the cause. CDR3 coding DNA: TGCGCCAGCAGGGAGTCAAGCCGTCGTTACAATGAGCAGTTCTTC. Amino acid sequence: CASRESSRRYNEQFF. This chain connects TRBV10-1 to TRBJ2-1; D unclear. Germline V gene lookup returns CDR1 WNHNN and CDR2 SYGVQD (reference sequence). CDR3 length: 15 residues.

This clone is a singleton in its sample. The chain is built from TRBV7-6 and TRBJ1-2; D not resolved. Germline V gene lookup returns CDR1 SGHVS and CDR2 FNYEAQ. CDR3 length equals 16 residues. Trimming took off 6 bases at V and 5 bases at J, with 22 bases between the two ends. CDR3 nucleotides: TGTGCCAGCAGTTTGACTACCGACCCGTTTAGGTATGGCTACACCTTC. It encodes CASSLTTDPFRYGYTF. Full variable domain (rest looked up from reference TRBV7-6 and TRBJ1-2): GAGVSQSPRYKVTKRGQDVALRCDPISGHVSLYWYRQALGQGPEFLTYFNYEAQQDKSGLPNDRFSAERPEGSISTLTIQRTEQRDSAMYRCASSLTTDPFRYGYTFGSGTRLTVV.

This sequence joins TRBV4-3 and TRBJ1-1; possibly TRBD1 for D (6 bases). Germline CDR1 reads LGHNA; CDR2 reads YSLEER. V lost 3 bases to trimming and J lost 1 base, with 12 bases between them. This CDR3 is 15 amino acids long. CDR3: CASSHNTQGNTEAFF. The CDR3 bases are TGCGCCAGCAGCCACAACACACAGGGGAACACTGAAGCTTTCTTT.

CDR3 DNA sequence: TGTGCCAGCAGCCCCGGCCGAGGAGGACCCTTAACCGGGGAGCTGTTTTTT. The encoded protein is CASSPGRGGPLTGELFF. The chain has TRBV5-4 and TRBJ2-2, with D possibly TRBD2 on 5 matching bases. This CDR3 has 17 amino acids. Trimming took 4 bases from V and 5 from J, leaving 21 bases between them. The V gene's germline CDR1 is SGHNT and CDR2 YYREEE (reference sequence).

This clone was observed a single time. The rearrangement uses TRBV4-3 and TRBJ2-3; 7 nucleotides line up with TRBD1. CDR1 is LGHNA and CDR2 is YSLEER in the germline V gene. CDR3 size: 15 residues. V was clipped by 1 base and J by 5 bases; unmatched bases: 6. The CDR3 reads CASSQVAQGRDTQYF. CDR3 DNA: TGCGCCAGCAGCCAAGTAGCACAGGGGCGAGATACGCAGTATTTT.

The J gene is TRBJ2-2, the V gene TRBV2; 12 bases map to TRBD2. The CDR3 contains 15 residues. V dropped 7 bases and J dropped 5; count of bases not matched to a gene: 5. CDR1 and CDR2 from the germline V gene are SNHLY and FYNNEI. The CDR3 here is CASNRGLAGTGELFF. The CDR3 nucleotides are TGTGCCAGCAACAGGGGACTAGCGGGTACCGGGGAGCTGTTTTTT.

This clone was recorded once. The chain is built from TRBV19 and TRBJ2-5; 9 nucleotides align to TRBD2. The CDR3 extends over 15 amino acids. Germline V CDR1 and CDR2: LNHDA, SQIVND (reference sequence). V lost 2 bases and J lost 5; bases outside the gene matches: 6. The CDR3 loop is CASSIRGRADETQYF. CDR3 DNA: TGTGCCAGTAGTATACGCGGGAGGGCCGATGAGACCCAGTACTTC. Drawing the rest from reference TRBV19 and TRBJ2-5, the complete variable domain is DGGITQSPKYLFRKEGQNVTLSCEQNLNHDAMYWYRQDPGQGLRLIYYSQIVNDFQKGDIAEGYSVSREKKESFPLTVTSAQKNPTAFYLCASSIRGRADETQYFGPGTRLLVL.

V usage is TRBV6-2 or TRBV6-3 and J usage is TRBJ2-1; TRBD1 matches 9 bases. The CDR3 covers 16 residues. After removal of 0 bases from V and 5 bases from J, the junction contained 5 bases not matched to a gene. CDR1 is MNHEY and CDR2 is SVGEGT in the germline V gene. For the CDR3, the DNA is TGTGCCAGCAGTTACTCGGGGACAGGGCTCAACAATGAGCAGTTCTTC. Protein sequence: CASSYSGTGLNNEQFF.

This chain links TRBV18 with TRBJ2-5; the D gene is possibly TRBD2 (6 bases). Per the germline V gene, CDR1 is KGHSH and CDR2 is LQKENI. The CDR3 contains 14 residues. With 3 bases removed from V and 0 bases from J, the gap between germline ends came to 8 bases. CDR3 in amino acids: CASSPAGNQETQYF. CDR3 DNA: TGTGCCAGCTCACCCGCGGGAAACCAAGAGACCCAGTACTTC.

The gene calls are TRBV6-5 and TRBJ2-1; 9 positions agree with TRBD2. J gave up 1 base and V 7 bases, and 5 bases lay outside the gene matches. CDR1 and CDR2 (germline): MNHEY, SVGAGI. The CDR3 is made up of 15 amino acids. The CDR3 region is CASNRLAVSYNEQFF. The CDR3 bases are TGTGCCAGCAACCGACTAGCGGTATCCTACAATGAGCAGTTCTTC.

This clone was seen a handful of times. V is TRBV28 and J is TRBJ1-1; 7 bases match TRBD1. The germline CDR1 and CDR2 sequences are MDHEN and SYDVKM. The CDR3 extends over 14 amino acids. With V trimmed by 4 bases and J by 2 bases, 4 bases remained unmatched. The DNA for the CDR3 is TGTGCCAGCAGTTCGGGACAGACAAACACTGAAGCTTTCTTT. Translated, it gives CASSSGQTNTEAFF.